This T cell receptor beta chain emerged from a study of identical twins. A universal primer site was created by template switching, with the cDNA bearing unique molecular identifiers. Via MiXCR, TCRdb re-called the 5' RACE reads, giving one row per CDR3 protein. The sample has under 300,000 distinct CDR3 sequences; around an eighth are singletons. Germline CDR1 reads DFQATT; CDR2 reads SNEGSKA (reference sequence). The ends lost 0 bases at V and 6 bases at J; junction bases unmatched: 9. The CDR3 covers 16 residues. This clonotype has a count of ten or more. The antigen remains unidentified. Findings and limits, study-wide: Partly confounded zero-insertion analyses could result from invariant MAIT and iNKT cells.

The genes are TRBV20-1 and TRBJ1-5, with 9 bases identical to TRBD1. What was sequenced was memory (CD45RO+) T cells sorted from blood. The sequence was obtained from a young woman in good health. This CDR3 is CSARDLEGQGFQPQHF. DNA of the CDR3: TGCAGTGCTAGAGATTTGGAGGGACAGGGATTTCAGCCCCAGCATTTT.